This record concerns one T cell receptor beta chain sequence. Its antigen is as yet unknown. TCRdb's copy holds only in-frame clones and misses some; the assay was immunoSEQ multiplex PCR. The table has about 36,000 clones, 93% seen once. The germline V gene encodes CDR1 SQVTM and CDR2 ANQGSEA. V was pared by 4 bases and J by 7 bases, with 5 bases of the junction left unmatched. The CDR3 runs to 13 residues. This specimen belongs to a study of T cells in tuberculosis. Study information: This South African cohort compared adolescents with or without latent tuberculosis against adults with active tuberculosis.

The study's findings and limits: Samples were chosen by availability of cryopreserved specimens.

The rearrangement links TRBV29-1 to TRBJ2-4; 9 bases are a match to TRBD1. The sample taken for sequencing was PBMCs. The sequence was obtained from a donor aged 10-29 years with latent tuberculosis or without tuberculosis infection. CDR3 coding DNA: TGCAGCGTTGCCCGGGACAGGGCTAACATTCAGTACTTC. Its protein is CSVARDRANIQYF.